This paragraph reports one T cell receptor beta chain. Measured with immunoSEQ multiplex PCR; TCRdb has only the in-frame clones, and not every one. The sample gives roughly 43,000 clones, approximately 91% of which show up once; approximately 0.82% is in the top ten. The entry originates in a study of ipilimumab plus nivolumab after autologous stem cell transplantation. CDR3 length: 16 amino acids. Losses at the gene ends were 5 bases for V and 8 bases for J; bases not matched to a gene: 17. Germline values: CDR1 MNHEY, CDR2 SMNVEV (reference sequence). The clonotype comes from a male donor with multiple myeloma. Sequences were derived from PBMCs, sampled in a trial of ipilimumab plus nivolumab as post-transplant consolidation. This chain uses TRBV27 with TRBJ1-2, with 7 bases lining up with TRBD1. DNA of the CDR3: TGTGCCAGCAGTACCGGGACAGAAGTGGTTCGGAGGGGCTACACCTTC. This translates into CASSTGTEVVRRGYTF.